Included here is one T cell receptor beta chain sequence, with context. This record comes from a study of shared clonotypes between healthy human individuals. Naive CD8 cells were CD45RO-negative, positively selected for CCR7, excluding terminally differentiated effector memory CD45RA+ cells. All donors were Caucasian adults living in Nashville, Tennessee. Original processing notes: Junction-only sequences without quality scores were provided by ImmunoSEQ, so filtering was different. Assay: immunoSEQ multiplex PCR; the TCRdb copy retains only in-frame clones and omits some. V, J and clone size derive from that table, while D and trimming were established from the DNA sequence. In the table there are a few hundred thousand clones, nearly 97% of which are singletons. In germline, CDR1 is SGDLS, CDR2 YYNGEE. V trimming: 3 bases; J trimming: 2 bases; junction bases outside the gene matches: 2. CDR3 length: 14 amino acids.

The chain recombines TRBV9 with TRBJ2-1; TRBD1 matches 7 bases. The material sequenced was naive CD8+ T cells sorted from blood. The receptor's source is a woman in her twenties or thirties in good health. CDR3 amino acids: CASSGQGAYNEQFF. CDR3 DNA sequence: TGTGCCAGCAGCGGTCAGGGGGCCTACAATGAGCAGTTCTTC. Filled out from reference TRBV9 and TRBJ2-1, the complete variable domain reads DSGVTQTPKHLITATGQRVTLRCSPRSGDLSVYWYQQSLDQGLQFLIQYYNGEERAKGNILERFSAQQFPDLHSELNLSSLELGDSALYFCASSGQGAYNEQFFGPGTRLTVL.